This is a list of T cell receptor beta chains from one sample in a study of vaccination effects on CD4 cells after COVID-19. The antigens of these receptors remain unknown. TCRdb's copy holds only in-frame clones and misses some; the assay was immunoSEQ multiplex PCR. The sample consists of tens of thousands of clones, 70% to 80% of them appearing once. Sequenced here: CD4+ T cells from PBMCs cultured without peptide, sampled after COVID-19 vaccination. These receptors were collected from a human donor who received a COVID-19 vaccine. CDR3s leave out the opening cysteine and the closing phenylalanine or tryptophan. D genes are given only for firm matches.

SARTGGADEQF,TRBJ2-1,TRBV29-1,TRBD1
ASSYDRNTEAF,TRBJ1-1,TRBV6-5,-
ASRRFTPSPPLWDTQY,TRBJ2-3,TRBV10-2,-
ATSDQQGAPDTQY,TRBJ2-3,TRBV24-1,TRBD1
ASRREGGRNSGNTIY,TRBJ1-3,TRBV5-1,-
ASRAGEVTDTQY,TRBJ2-3,TRBV6-5,-
ASRRTGTTTDTQY,TRBJ2-3,TRBV2,-
ASSDPKQAHPGNTIY,TRBJ1-3,TRBV9,-
ASSRGQGLSGNTIY,TRBJ1-3,TRBV3-1/TRBV3-2,TRBD1
ASTPPTNEQF,TRBJ2-1,TRBV6-6,-
ASSEDRPTGNTIY,TRBJ1-3,TRBV3-1/TRBV3-2,-
ASRLVRLAVELQETQY,TRBJ2-5,TRBV12-2,-
ASTPGSGVEETQY,TRBJ2-5,TRBV5-1,TRBD2
ASRRPGQSGELF,TRBJ2-2,TRBV5-1,-
ASSRGGTSTDTQY,TRBJ2-3,TRBV2,TRBD2
ATWTQTNYGYT,TRBJ1-2,TRBV10-3,-
ASSGMGGANIQY,TRBJ2-4,TRBV9,-
AWNAGKSYNEQF,TRBJ2-1,TRBV30,-
ASRENSGGAETQY,TRBJ2-5,TRBV2,TRBD2
ASTPAGGQETQY,TRBJ2-5,TRBV2,TRBD2
ASSLRTNEAF,TRBJ1-1,TRBV3-1/TRBV3-2,-
ASSPDRTETSGYT,TRBJ1-2,TRBV19,-
ASSATGNTEAF,TRBJ1-1,TRBV10-2,-
ASSFRDRVTGVH,TRBJ1-6,TRBV7-3,TRBD1
ASSLVGDRGPGPTGELF,TRBJ2-2,TRBV5-1,TRBD1
ASSLATRDTQY,TRBJ2-3,TRBV3-1/TRBV3-2,-
ASRKGGGHQPQH,TRBJ1-5,TRBV21-1,-
ASSLETGGNQPQH,TRBJ1-5,TRBV5-1,TRBD1
AWSKQQGGYGYT,TRBJ1-2,TRBV30,TRBD1
ASSIAGTSGSEQF,TRBJ2-1,TRBV19,TRBD2
ASSYSFGSEAF,TRBJ1-1,TRBV6-5,-
ASSPGLGPGQPQH,TRBJ1-5,TRBV18,-
ASSYDSRQETQY,TRBJ2-5,TRBV6-5,-
ASSPTGNYGNTIY,TRBJ1-3,TRBV18,TRBD1
ASSFSPGQGTETQY,TRBJ2-5,TRBV5-1,TRBD1
ASSPPGGNTIY,TRBJ1-3,TRBV18,-
ASRGRPNTGELF,TRBJ2-2,TRBV6-5,-
ASSQSGQGPSGNTIY,TRBJ1-3,TRBV3-1/TRBV3-2,TRBD1
ASSEIAGTQPQH,TRBJ1-5,TRBV10-2,-
ASSIRASGGRYNEQF,TRBJ2-1,TRBV19,TRBD2
ASRRPGTVRSPLH,TRBJ1-6,TRBV5-1,-
ASTAARQGRYRTEAF,TRBJ1-1,TRBV19,TRBD1
ATSRDGVRVPSGNTIY,TRBJ1-3,TRBV15,-
ASTPAGTRIPGNTIY,TRBJ1-3,TRBV19,-
ASSLQLASDTQY,TRBJ2-3,TRBV5-4,-
ASSSPGSGIYGYT,TRBJ1-2,TRBV6-2/TRBV6-3,-
ASSLGGLTEAF,TRBJ1-1,TRBV7-2,-
ASFDGQETQY,TRBJ2-5,TRBV4-3,-
ASRGGTVY,TRBJ2-4,TRBV2,-
ASSGGGIGGYT,TRBJ1-2,TRBV6-4,-
ASTNLPGGSSPLH,TRBJ1-6,TRBV27,-
ASSYSRVPGIVEAF,TRBJ1-1,TRBV7-8,-
ASSQRTGSYTDTQY,TRBJ2-3,TRBV5-1,TRBD1
ASYSGSRFGYT,TRBJ1-2,TRBV19,-
ASSLGPTNYGYT,TRBJ1-2,TRBV7-2,-
ASSQGITGYNSPLH,TRBJ1-6,TRBV3-1/TRBV3-2,-
ASSRRGDPGAF,TRBJ1-1,TRBV3-1/TRBV3-2,-
ASSPNTGELF,TRBJ2-2,TRBV11-3,-
ASSYKGGGYNEQF,TRBJ2-1,TRBV6-5,TRBD2
ASRSRGGGETQY,TRBJ2-5,TRBV11-1,TRBD2